This is a list of T cell receptor beta chains from one sample in a study of cytomegalovirus exposure and HLA in healthy donors. Generated by immunoSEQ multiplex PCR, the TCRdb table keeps only in-frame clones and is missing some. In the table there are 150,000 to 200,000 clones, around 81% of which are singletons. Material for sequencing was PBMCs. The source is a man between 18 and 35 years old in good health and CMV-seronegative. Both conserved end residues are part of each CDR3. A D gene is named only where the DNA matches it firmly. Expanded clones are given a class, and other clones once, few, many or no size at all.

V	size	D	J	DNA	CDR3
TRBV5-1	once	NA	TRBJ1-4	TGCGCCAGCAGCTTTCAGGGCCCCGCAACTAATGAAAAACTGTTTTTT	CASSFQGPATNEKLFF
TRBV4-3	NA	TRBD2	TRBJ2-3	TGCGCCAGCAGCCAAGTTCTGCAGCGGGGGACGGATACGCAGTATTTT	CASSQVLQRGTDTQYF
TRBV5-4	NA	NA	TRBJ2-7	TGTGCCAGCAGCCAAGGCGGGGAGGCCAACTACGAGCAGTACTTC	CASSQGGEANYEQYF
TRBV5-1	few	TRBD1	TRBJ1-2	TGCGCCAGCAGCCCCGGACAGGGGATCAGTGTTAACTATGGCTACACCTTC	CASSPGQGISVNYGYTF
TRBV4-1	NA	TRBD1	TRBJ1-2	TGCGCCAGCAGCCAGGAAACCGGGACAGGGGGCTTCTATGGCTACACCTTC	CASSQETGTGGFYGYTF
TRBV6-6	once	TRBD1	TRBJ2-1	TGTGCCAGCAGTTACGTACAGGGGTTTTCCAATGAGCAGTTCTTC	CASSYVQGFSNEQFF
TRBV9	once	NA	TRBJ1-2	TGTGCCAGCACCCCCGGCGAGGGACTCTATGGCTACACCTTC	CASTPGEGLYGYTF
TRBV27	NA	NA	TRBJ2-7	TGTGCCAGCAGTTTGTGGGGGGTTTCCTACGAGCAGTACTTC	CASSLWGVSYEQYF
TRBV7-9	NA	TRBD2	TRBJ2-7	TGTGCCAGCAGTCTGACTAGCGGGGAGCAGTGGCAGTACTTC	CASSLTSGEQWQYF
TRBV2	NA	NA	TRBJ2-3	TGTGCCAGCAGTGCTTGGGGGGGGCGAACAGATACGCAGTATTTT	CASSAWGGRTDTQYF
TRBV6-5	NA	TRBD1	TRBJ1-1	TGTGCCAGCAGTTCACAGGGGGGATTCGCTGAAGCTTTCTTT	CASSSQGGFAEAFF
TRBV2	NA	NA	TRBJ2-1	TGTGCCAGCAGTGGCTGGACATTTTCCTACAATGAGCAGTTCTTC	CASSGWTFSYNEQFF
TRBV7-6	NA	NA	TRBJ2-7	TGTGCCAGCAGCTTAGGCCCAAAAGGGGCAGGGAACCAGTACTTC	CASSLGPKGAGNQYF
TRBV7-2	NA	TRBD2	TRBJ2-5	TGTGCCAGCAGCTTATTCAGCGGGAGACGAGGAAACCAAGAGACCCAGTACTTC	CASSLFSGRRGNQETQYF
TRBV7-9	NA	TRBD1	TRBJ1-2	TGTGCCAGCAGCGGACAGGGTAACTATGGCTACACCTTC	CASSGQGNYGYTF
TRBV4-3	NA	NA	TRBJ2-1	TGCGCCAGCAGCCAAGCTTCTTTTCGGTCTAGCCACGACAATGAGCAGTTCTTC	CASSQASFRSSHDNEQFF
TRBV15	NA	TRBD2	TRBJ2-3	TGTGCCACCAGCAGAGATCTCGGACTAGGAACTAGCACAGATACGCAGTATTTT	CATSRDLGLGTSTDTQYF
TRBV5-5	NA	NA	TRBJ1-6	TGTGCCAGCAGGGGGGACTGGAGCTCCTATAATTCACCCCTCCACTTT	CASRGDWSSYNSPLHF
TRBV28	NA	TRBD1	TRBJ2-1	TGTGCCAGCAGTTTCGGCAGGGGGCTGGTGGATGAGCAGTTCTTC	CASSFGRGLVDEQFF
TRBV27	NA	TRBD1	TRBJ2-3	TGTGCCAGCAGTTCTGCCTTTGATGTCGCCGGGACAGGAAGCACAGATACGCAGTATTTT	CASSSAFDVAGTGSTDTQYF
TRBV18	NA	NA	TRBJ1-3	TGTGCCAGCTCACCCGTTTCTGGAAACACCATATATTTT	CASSPVSGNTIYF
TRBV2	NA	TRBD1	TRBJ1-3	TGTGCCAGCAGTACAAACAGGGGGCTTGGAAACACCATATATTTT	CASSTNRGLGNTIYF
TRBV27	NA	TRBD2	TRBJ2-3	TGTGCCAGCAGCCGGACTAGCGGGAGGCGGGGACGAACAGATACGCAGTATTTT	CASSRTSGRRGRTDTQYF
TRBV4-3	NA	NA	TRBJ2-3	TGCGCCAGCAGCCAAAGCCGGACTGTTTCGGGGACAGATACGCAGTATTTT	CASSQSRTVSGTDTQYF
TRBV5-1	NA	TRBD1	TRBJ1-3	TGCGCCAGCAGCCCGACAGGGTACACAAACACCATATATTTT	CASSPTGYTNTIYF
TRBV9	NA	TRBD1	TRBJ2-3	TGTGCCAGCAGCGTAGTTGGACAGGGACAGGTAGATACGCAGTATTTT	CASSVVGQGQVDTQYF
TRBV4-1	NA	TRBD2	TRBJ2-7	TGCGCCAGCAGCCAACTAGCGGGGACGCGTTACGAGCAGTACTTC	CASSQLAGTRYEQYF
TRBV13	NA	TRBD1	TRBJ2-7	TGTGCCAGCAGCACCCGACAGGGGTCGGTATCCTACGAGCAGTACTTC	CASSTRQGSVSYEQYF
TRBV7-3	NA	TRBD1	TRBJ2-2	TGTGCCAGCAGTTATAAGGGACAGGGCGCCGGGGAGCTGTTTTTT	CASSYKGQGAGELFF
TRBV2	NA	NA	TRBJ1-1	TGTGCCAGCAGGCCGACAGTTGTGAACACTGAAGCTTTCTTT	CASRPTVVNTEAFF
TRBV23-1	NA	NA	TRBJ1-2	TGCGCCAGCAGTCCCTCGGGGGGGGATGGCTACACCTTC	CASSPSGGDGYTF
TRBV5-6	once	NA	TRBJ2-7	TGTGCCAGCAGCTTGGTGGGCCACCCCTACGAGCAGTACTTC	CASSLVGHPYEQYF
TRBV5-1	NA	NA	TRBJ1-1	TGCGCCAGCAGCTTTCAAGGGGTGGACACTGAAGCTTTCTTT	CASSFQGVDTEAFF
TRBV15	NA	NA	TRBJ1-4	TGTGCCACCAGCAGACCAATGGCCGCGGGGGGACCAAAAGAAAAACTGTTTTTT	CATSRPMAAGGPKEKLFF
TRBV5-1	few	TRBD1	TRBJ2-3	TGCGCCAGCAGCGAACCGGGACAGGGGAAACCACCTAGCACAGATACGCAGTATTTT	CASSEPGQGKPPSTDTQYF
TRBV10-3	NA	TRBD1	TRBJ1-3	TGTGCCATCAGGCCCGGGACAGACTCTGGAAACACCATATATTTT	CAIRPGTDSGNTIYF
TRBV14	few	TRBD2	TRBJ2-6	TGTGCCAGCAGTCCGAGCGGGGCGGGGGCCAACGTCCTGACTTTC	CASSPSGAGANVLTF
TRBV2	NA	TRBD2	TRBJ2-3	TGTGCCCGTTCCGGCTCCTCACTAGCGGGAGGGCCATTTGAAGATACGCAGTATTTT	CARSGSSLAGGPFEDTQYF
TRBV9	NA	NA	TRBJ2-2	TGTGCCAGCAGCGCTCGGGGCACCGGGGAGCTGTTTTTT	CASSARGTGELFF
TRBV29-1	few	TRBD2	TRBJ2-7	TGCAGCGTTGAGGGGGGGGGCTCCTACGAGCAGTACTTC	CSVEGGGSYEQYF
TRBV11-2	NA	NA	TRBJ1-6	TGTGCCAGCAGCTCTATAGGGGTGGGCAGTTCACCCCTCCACTTT	CASSSIGVGSSPLHF
TRBV6-1	few	NA	TRBJ1-2	TGTGCCAGCAGTGAAATTGCTGGCCACCTTAGCCGCTACACCTTC	CASSEIAGHLSRYTF
TRBV5-5	NA	TRBD2	TRBJ2-2	TGTGCCAGCACCTCGCCTAGCGGGGGGTCCGGGGAGCTGTTTTTT	CASTSPSGGSGELFF
TRBV15	NA	TRBD2	TRBJ2-1	TGTGCCACCAGCGATCCCTCCAGCGGGGCCTACAATGAGCAGTTCTTC	CATSDPSSGAYNEQFF
TRBV5-1	NA	TRBD2	TRBJ2-7	TGCGCCAGCAGCTTGGTACTAGCGGGGGGGTCCGACGAGCAGTACTTC	CASSLVLAGGSDEQYF
TRBV7-8	NA	NA	TRBJ2-5	TGTGCCAGCAGGTCAGGGGTGGGAGAGACCCAGTACTTC	CASRSGVGETQYF
TRBV14	NA	TRBD1	TRBJ2-5	TGTGCCAGCAGCCAAGCAGTAAACAGGGGGCAACAGACCCAGTACTTC	CASSQAVNRGQQTQYF
TRBV9	NA	TRBD2	TRBJ2-3	TGTGCCAGCAGCGTAGGAGCGGGAGTACCAGATACGCAGTATTTT	CASSVGAGVPDTQYF
TRBV11-2	NA	NA	TRBJ1-2	TGTGCCAGCAGCTTAGGGACACCTAAGAGCCCCATTACCTATGGCTACACCTTC	CASSLGTPKSPITYGYTF
TRBV2	NA	TRBD1	TRBJ1-2	TGTGCCAGCCAAGACAGGGTCGCCTATGGCTACACCTTC	CASQDRVAYGYTF
TRBV6-6	few	NA	TRBJ1-5	TGTGCCAGCAGCCCCCCGGGAGCGAATCAGCCCCAGCATTTT	CASSPPGANQPQHF
TRBV5-6	few	TRBD1	TRBJ1-2	TGTGCCAGCAGCTTGGGTCCAGGGGGCTTGGGCTATGGCTACACCTTC	CASSLGPGGLGYGYTF
TRBV6-5	NA	NA	TRBJ1-2	TGTGCCAGCAGTTCGGCAGGGCTTTTGTCGGACACCTTC	CASSSAGLLSDTF
TRBV19	NA	NA	TRBJ2-7	TGTGCCAGTAGTATCTCCCCAGGGGGGATACAGGGCTTC	CASSISPGGIQGF
TRBV15	NA	TRBD2	TRBJ2-1	TGTGCCACCGCATCTAGCGGGAGTTGGTCTGATGAGCAGTTCTTC	CATASSGSWSDEQFF
TRBV28	NA	NA	TRBJ2-3	TGTGCCAGCAGTCACCTCGCGGGGTCTCGGTTGGGAAACGCACACACAGATACGCAGTATTTT	CASSHLAGSRLGNAHTDTQYF
TRBV27	NA	NA	TRBJ1-1	TGTGCCAGCAGTTGGCTCAAGAACACTGAAGCTTTCTTT	CASSWLKNTEAFF
TRBV10-3	NA	NA	TRBJ1-2	TGTGCCATCAGTGAGCGGTCATCTTATGGCTACACCTTC	CAISERSSYGYTF
TRBV5-6	few	NA	TRBJ2-7	TGTGCCAGCAGCTCAGGACAGTTTTCACACTACTACGAGCAGTACTTC	CASSSGQFSHYYEQYF